This T cell receptor beta chain was retrieved from a study of T cells in Graves' hyperthyroidism and ophthalmopathy. The study, taken as a whole, reports: From stable hyperthyroidism, ophthalmopathy was set apart by a 13 V-J model. Most thyroid clonotypes expanded above 0.001 were also detected in blood.

As concerns this clonotype: Antigen unknown.

Germline V gene sequence: CDR1 MNHEY, CDR2 SMNVEV (reference sequence). The V gene lost 2 bases and the J gene lost 7 bases, with 15 bases spanning the gap. The CDR3 has 15 residues. TCR beta CDR3 regions were amplified from RNA. An initial round of RT-PCR targeting the TCR CDR3 relied on the HTBI primer set. One entry per CDR3 protein results from TCRdb running MiXCR on the multiplex PCR reads. The top ten hold around 58% of the sample, which has under 350,000 distinct CDR3 sequences, about 18% seen once. Exclusions: uncontrolled infection, other autoimmune disease, pregnancy, lactation. Fresh peripheral blood, 9.5 to 10 ml of it, supplied the PBMCs.

The chain combines TRBV27 with TRBJ1-5; D is uncertain. Sequenced: blood. The source of this sequence is a woman aged 55-75 years with Graves' ophthalmopathy. CDR3 sequence (DNA): TGTGCCAGCAGTTTAGTCCGGTCGTTGCGCCAGCCCCAGCATTTT. Translation gives CASSLVRSLRQPQHF.